This entry lists 6 T cell receptor beta chains sequenced from one sample in a study of blood T cell repertoires in COVID-19. Assay used: immunoSEQ multiplex PCR; TCRdb lists only in-frame clones, some missing. The data contain over 300,000 clones, around nine tenths of them singletons. Source material: PBMCs or T cells enriched from blood (not recorded which). Receptors were obtained from a woman in her 30s with acute COVID-19.

V gene TRBV20-1 combines with J gene TRBJ1-4; D unresolved. This CDR3 comprises 11 residues. CDR1 is DFQATT and CDR2 is SNEGSKA in the germline V gene (reference sequence). The ends were cut back, 3 bases at V and 8 bases at J, with 7 bases in the middle. The CDR3 region is CSASPLEKLFF. In DNA, the CDR3 is TGCAGTGCTAGTCCCTTAGAAAAACTGTTTTTT.

This rearrangement joins TRBV6-5 to TRBJ1-5, with 8 bases lining up with TRBD1. Germline loops: CDR1 MNHEY, CDR2 SVGAGI. The CDR3 runs 14 residues. Trimming removed 8 bases from V and 6 bases from J; junction bases left unmatched: 9. The CDR3 coding sequence is TGTGCCAGCTCGGACAGGGCCCCCAGTCAGCCCCAGCATTTT. This gives the protein CASSDRAPSQPQHF.

The CDR3 coding sequence is TGTGCCAGCAGTTACTCGAATCAGGGTGCTTCCTACAATGAGCAGTTCTTC. It yields the protein CASSYSNQGASYNEQFF. This sequence joins TRBV6-2 or TRBV6-3 and TRBJ2-1; D is possibly TRBD1 (5 bases). V shed 0 bases and J shed 1 base, with 13 bases lying between them. Per the germline V gene, CDR1 is MNHEY and CDR2 is SVGEGT. The CDR3 sequence is 17 residues long.

In this sample, this clone turned up once. V usage is TRBV6-2 or TRBV6-3 and J usage is TRBJ1-5; D ambiguous. This CDR3 has 14 amino acids. Trimming removed 5 bases at V and 3 bases at J, with 11 bases between. Germline V gene sequence: CDR1 MNHEY, CDR2 SVGEGT. The CDR3, as DNA: TGTGCCAGCAGTAATCAGGCTGCCAATCAGCCCCAGCATTTT. It codes for CASSNQAANQPQHF.

The J gene is TRBJ1-3, the V gene TRBV7-3, with D possibly matching TRBD1 (5 bases). CDR1 is SGHTA and CDR2 is FQGTGA in the germline V gene. This CDR3 is 13 amino acids long. V shed 5 bases and J shed 6 bases, with 11 bases lying between them. The CDR3 region is CASSQGPSNTIYF. Written as DNA, the CDR3 is TGTGCCAGCAGCCAGGGTCCCTCAAACACCATATATTTT. Complete variable domain (other parts from reference TRBV7-3 and TRBJ1-3): GAGVSQTPSNKVTEKGKYVELRCDPISGHTALYWYRQSLGQGPEFLIYFQGTGAADDSGLPNDRFFAVRPEGSVSTLKIQRTERGDSAVYLCASSQGPSNTIYFGEGSWLTVV.

The chain is built from TRBV4-3 and TRBJ2-5; 10 nucleotides agree with TRBD2. Germline V gives CDR1 LGHNA, CDR2 YSLEER. This CDR3 comprises 18 residues. V was pared by 0 bases and J by 4 bases, with 11 bases of the junction left unmatched. The chain's CDR3 is CASSQDSPSGGVSETQYF. CDR3 in DNA: TGCGCCAGCAGCCAAGATTCGCCTAGCGGGGGAGTTTCAGAGACCCAGTACTTC.